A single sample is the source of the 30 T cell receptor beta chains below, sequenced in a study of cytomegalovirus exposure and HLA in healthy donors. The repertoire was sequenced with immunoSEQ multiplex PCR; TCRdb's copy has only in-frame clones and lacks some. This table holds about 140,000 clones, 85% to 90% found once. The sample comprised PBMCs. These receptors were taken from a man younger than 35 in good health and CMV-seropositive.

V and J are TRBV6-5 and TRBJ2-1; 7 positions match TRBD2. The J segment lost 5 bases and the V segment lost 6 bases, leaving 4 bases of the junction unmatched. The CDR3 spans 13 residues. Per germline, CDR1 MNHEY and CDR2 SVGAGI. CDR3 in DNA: TGTGCCAGCAGATTGGGACTAAACAATGAGCAGTTCTTC. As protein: CASRLGLNNEQFF.

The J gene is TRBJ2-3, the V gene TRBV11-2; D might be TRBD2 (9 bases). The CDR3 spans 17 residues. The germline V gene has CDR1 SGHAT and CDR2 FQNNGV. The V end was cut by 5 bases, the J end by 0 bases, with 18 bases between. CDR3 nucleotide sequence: TGTGCCAGCAGCCACAGACAGGGGACTAGCAGCACAGATACGCAGTATTTT. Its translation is CASSHRQGTSSTDTQYF.

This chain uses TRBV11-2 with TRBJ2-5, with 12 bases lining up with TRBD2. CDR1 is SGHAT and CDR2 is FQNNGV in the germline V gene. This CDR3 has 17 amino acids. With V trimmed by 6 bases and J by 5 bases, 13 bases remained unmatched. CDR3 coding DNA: TGTGCCAGCAGACCTAACATTCTAGCGGGGGGGCCCGAGACCCAGTACTTC. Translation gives CASRPNILAGGPETQYF.

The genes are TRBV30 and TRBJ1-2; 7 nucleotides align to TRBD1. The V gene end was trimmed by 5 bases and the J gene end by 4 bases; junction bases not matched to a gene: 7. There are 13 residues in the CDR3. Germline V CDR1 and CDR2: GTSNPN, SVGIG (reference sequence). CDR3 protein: CAWREGGAYGYTF. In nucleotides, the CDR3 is TGTGCCTGGCGAGAAGGGGGCGCCTATGGCTACACCTTC.

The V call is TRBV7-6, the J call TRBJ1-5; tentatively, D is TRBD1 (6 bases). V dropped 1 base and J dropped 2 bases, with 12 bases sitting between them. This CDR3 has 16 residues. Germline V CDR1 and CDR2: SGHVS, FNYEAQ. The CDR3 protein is CASSLGREGGNQPQHF. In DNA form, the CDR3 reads TGTGCCAGCAGCTTAGGGCGAGAGGGGGGCAATCAGCCCCAGCATTTT.

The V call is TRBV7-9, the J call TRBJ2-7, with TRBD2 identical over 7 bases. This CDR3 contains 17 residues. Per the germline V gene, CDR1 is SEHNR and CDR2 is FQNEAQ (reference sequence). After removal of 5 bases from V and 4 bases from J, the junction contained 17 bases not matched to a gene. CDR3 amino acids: CASSPHSIGLGHYEQYF. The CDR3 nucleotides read TGTGCCAGCAGCCCTCATTCCATTGGACTAGGACATTACGAGCAGTACTTC.

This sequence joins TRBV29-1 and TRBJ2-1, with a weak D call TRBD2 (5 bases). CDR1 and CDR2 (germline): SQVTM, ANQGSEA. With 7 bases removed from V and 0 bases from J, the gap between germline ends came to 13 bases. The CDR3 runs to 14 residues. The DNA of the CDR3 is TGCAGCGCCACCGGACTGAACTCCTACAATGAGCAGTTCTTC. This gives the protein CSATGLNSYNEQFF.

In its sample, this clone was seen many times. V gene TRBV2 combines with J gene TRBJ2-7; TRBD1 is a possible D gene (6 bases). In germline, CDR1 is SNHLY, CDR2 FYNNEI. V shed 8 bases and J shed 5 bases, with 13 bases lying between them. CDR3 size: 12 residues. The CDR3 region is CASQGSTHEQYF. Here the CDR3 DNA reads TGTGCCAGCCAGGGGTCGACTCACGAGCAGTACTTC.

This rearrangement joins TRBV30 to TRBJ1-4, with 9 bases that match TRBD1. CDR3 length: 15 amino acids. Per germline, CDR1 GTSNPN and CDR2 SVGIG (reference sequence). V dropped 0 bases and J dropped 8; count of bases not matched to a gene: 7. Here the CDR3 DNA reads TGTGCCTGGAGTGTTCGGACAGGGGTACGAGAAAAACTGTTTTTT. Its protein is CAWSVRTGVREKLFF.

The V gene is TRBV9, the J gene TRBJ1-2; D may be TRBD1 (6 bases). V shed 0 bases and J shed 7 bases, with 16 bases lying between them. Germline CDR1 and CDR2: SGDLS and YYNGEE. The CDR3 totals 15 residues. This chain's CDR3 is CASSVGGDRTSGYTF. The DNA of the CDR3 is TGTGCCAGCAGCGTAGGGGGTGACAGGACGAGTGGCTACACCTTC.

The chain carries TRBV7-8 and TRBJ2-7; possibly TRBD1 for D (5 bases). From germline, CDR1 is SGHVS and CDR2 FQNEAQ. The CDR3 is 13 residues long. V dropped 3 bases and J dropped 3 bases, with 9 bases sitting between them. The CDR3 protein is CASSLTAFYEQYF. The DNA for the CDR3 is TGTGCCAGCAGCTTGACAGCATTCTACGAGCAGTACTTC.

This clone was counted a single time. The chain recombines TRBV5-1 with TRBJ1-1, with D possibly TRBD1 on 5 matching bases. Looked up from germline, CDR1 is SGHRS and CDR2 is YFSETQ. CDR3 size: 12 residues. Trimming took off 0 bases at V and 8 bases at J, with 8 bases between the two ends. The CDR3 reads CASSLETAEAFF. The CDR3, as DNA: TGCGCCAGCAGCTTGGAGACAGCCGAAGCTTTCTTT. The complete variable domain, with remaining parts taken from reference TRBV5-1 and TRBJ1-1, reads KAGVTQTPRYLIKTRGQQVTLSCSPISGHRSVSWYQQTPGQGLQFLFEYFSETQRNKGNFPGRFSGRQFSNSRSEMNVSTLELGDSALYLCASSLETAEAFFGQGTRLTVV.

CDR3: CASSSPGTGGSGELFF. CDR3 bases: TGTGCCAGCAGTTCACCCGGGACAGGGGGTTCCGGGGAGCTGTTTTTT. V gene TRBV6-5 combines with J gene TRBJ2-2; 11 nucleotides align to TRBD1. Unmatched junction bases numbered 7, after V lost 4 bases and J lost 6 bases. The CDR3 is 16 residues long. From germline, CDR1 is MNHEY and CDR2 SVGAGI.

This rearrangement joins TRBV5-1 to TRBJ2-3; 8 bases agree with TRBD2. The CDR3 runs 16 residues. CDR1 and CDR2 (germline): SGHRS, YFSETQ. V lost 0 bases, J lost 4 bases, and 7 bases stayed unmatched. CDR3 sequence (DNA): TGCGCCAGCAGCTTGGATCCTGGGACTAGGCCAGATACGCAGTATTTT. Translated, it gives CASSLDPGTRPDTQYF.

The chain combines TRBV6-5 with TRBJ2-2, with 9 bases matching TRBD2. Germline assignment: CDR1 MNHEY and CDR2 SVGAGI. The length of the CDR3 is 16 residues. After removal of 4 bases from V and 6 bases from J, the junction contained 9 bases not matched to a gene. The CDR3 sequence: CASSLSLGLASGELFF. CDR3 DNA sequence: TGTGCCAGCAGTTTATCCCTGGGACTAGCTTCCGGGGAGCTGTTTTTT.

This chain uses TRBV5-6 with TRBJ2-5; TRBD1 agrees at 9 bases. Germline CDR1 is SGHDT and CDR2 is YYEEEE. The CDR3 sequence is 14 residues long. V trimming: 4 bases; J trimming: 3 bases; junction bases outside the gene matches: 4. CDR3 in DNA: TGTGCCAGCAGCCCCTGGACAGGGGAAGAGACCCAGTACTTC. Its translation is CASSPWTGEETQYF.

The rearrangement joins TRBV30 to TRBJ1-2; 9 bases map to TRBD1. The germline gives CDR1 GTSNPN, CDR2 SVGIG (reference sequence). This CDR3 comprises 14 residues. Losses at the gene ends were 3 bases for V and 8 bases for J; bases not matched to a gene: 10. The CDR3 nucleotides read TGTGCCTGGAGGGGTACAGGGGGCTTCCGGGGCTACACCTTC. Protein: CAWRGTGGFRGYTF.

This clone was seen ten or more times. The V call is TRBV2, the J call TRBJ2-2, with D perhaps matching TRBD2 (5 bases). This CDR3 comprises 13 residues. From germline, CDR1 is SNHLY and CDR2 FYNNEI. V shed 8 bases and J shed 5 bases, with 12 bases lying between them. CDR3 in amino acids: CASSSSITGELFF. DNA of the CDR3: TGTGCCAGCTCTTCTAGCATTACCGGGGAGCTGTTTTTT.

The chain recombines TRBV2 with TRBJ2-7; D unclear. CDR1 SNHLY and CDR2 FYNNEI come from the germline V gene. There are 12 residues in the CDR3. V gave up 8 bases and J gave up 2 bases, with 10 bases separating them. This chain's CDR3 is CASRGSPYEQYF. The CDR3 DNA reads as TGTGCCAGCCGCGGCAGCCCCTACGAGCAGTACTTC. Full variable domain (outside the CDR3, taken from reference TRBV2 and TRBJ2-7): EPEVTQTPSHQVTQMGQEVILRCVPISNHLYFYWYRQILGQKVEFLVSFYNNEISEKSEIFDDQFSVERPDGSNFTLKIRSTKLEDSAMYFCASRGSPYEQYFGPGTRLTVT.

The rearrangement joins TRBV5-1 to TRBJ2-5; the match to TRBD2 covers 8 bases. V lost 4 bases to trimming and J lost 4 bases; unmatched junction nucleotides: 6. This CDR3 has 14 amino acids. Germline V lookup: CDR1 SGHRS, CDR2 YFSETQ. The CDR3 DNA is TGCGCCAGCAGCCCGGGAGGGGGGCGAGAGACCCAGTACTTC. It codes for CASSPGGGRETQYF. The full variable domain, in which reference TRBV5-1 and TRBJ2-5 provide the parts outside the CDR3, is KAGVTQTPRYLIKTRGQQVTLSCSPISGHRSVSWYQQTPGQGLQFLFEYFSETQRNKGNFPGRFSGRQFSNSRSEMNVSTLELGDSALYLCASSPGGGRETQYFGPGTRLLVL.

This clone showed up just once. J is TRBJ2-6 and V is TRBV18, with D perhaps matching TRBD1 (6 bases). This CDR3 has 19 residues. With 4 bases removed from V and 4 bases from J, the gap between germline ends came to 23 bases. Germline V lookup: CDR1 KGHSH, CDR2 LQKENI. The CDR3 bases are TGTGCCAGCTCACTCCGGGACAACCCAATGGCGGTGGGGGCCAACGTCCTGACTTTC. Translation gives CASSLRDNPMAVGANVLTF.

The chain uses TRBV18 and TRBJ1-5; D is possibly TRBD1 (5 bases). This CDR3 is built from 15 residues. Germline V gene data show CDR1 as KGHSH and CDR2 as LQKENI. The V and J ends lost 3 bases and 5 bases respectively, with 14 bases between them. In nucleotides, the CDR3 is TGTGCCAGCTCACCTAACCGGGGGGGGGATCAGCCCCAGCATTTT. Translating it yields CASSPNRGGDQPQHF.

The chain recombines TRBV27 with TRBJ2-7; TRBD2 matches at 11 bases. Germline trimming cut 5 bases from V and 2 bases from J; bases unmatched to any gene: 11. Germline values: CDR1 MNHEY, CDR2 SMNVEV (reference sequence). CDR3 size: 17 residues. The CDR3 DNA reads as TGTGCCAGCAGTCCTCACCCCGGGACTAGCGGAACCTACGAGCAGTACTTC. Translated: CASSPHPGTSGTYEQYF.

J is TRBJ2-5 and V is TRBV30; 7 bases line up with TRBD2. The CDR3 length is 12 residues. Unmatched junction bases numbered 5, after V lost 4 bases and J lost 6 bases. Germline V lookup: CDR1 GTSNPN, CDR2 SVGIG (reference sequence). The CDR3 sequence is CAWKTSRKTQYF. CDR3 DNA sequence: TGTGCCTGGAAGACTAGCAGAAAGACCCAGTACTTC.

The CDR3 DNA follows: TGTGCCAGCAGCTCCCGGGACAGGGGTTTTATTTTCTACGAGCAGTACTTC. Translated, it gives CASSSRDRGFIFYEQYF. The chain recombines TRBV11-2 with TRBJ2-7; 10 bases map to TRBD1. Germline loops: CDR1 SGHAT, CDR2 FQNNGV. The CDR3 runs to 17 residues. V dropped 4 bases and J dropped 3; count of bases not matched to a gene: 12. The full variable domain, rest sourced from reference TRBV11-2 and TRBJ2-7, is EAGVAQSPRYKIIEKRQSVAFWCNPISGHATLYWYQQILGQGPKLLIQFQNNGVVDDSQLPKDRFSAERLKGVDSTLKIQPAKLEDSAVYLCASSSRDRGFIFYEQYFGPGTRLTVT.

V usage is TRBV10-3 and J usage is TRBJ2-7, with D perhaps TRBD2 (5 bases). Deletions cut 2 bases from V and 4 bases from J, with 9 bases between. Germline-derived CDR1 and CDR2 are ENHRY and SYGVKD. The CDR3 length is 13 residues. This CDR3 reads CAISEKEGYEQYF. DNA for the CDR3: TGTGCCATCAGTGAGAAAGAGGGATACGAGCAGTACTTC.

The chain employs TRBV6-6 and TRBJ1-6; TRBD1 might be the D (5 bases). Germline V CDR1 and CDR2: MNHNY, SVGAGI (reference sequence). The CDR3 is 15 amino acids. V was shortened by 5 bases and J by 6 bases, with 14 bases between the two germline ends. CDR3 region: CASSDRQPSNSPLHF. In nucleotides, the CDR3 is TGTGCCAGCAGTGATAGACAGCCATCTAATTCACCCCTCCACTTT.

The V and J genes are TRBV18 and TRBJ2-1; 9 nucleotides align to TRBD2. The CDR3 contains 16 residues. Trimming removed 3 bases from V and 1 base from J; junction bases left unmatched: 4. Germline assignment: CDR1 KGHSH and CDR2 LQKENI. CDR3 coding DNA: TGTGCCAGCTCACCGACTAGCGGTTGGTCCTACAATGAGCAGTTCTTC. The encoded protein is CASSPTSGWSYNEQFF.

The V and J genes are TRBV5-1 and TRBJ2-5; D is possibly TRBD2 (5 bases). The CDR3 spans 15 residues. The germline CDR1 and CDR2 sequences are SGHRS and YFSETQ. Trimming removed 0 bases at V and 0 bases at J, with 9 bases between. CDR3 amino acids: CASSLGLAYQETQYF. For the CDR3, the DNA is TGCGCCAGCAGCTTGGGGTTAGCGTACCAAGAGACCCAGTACTTC.

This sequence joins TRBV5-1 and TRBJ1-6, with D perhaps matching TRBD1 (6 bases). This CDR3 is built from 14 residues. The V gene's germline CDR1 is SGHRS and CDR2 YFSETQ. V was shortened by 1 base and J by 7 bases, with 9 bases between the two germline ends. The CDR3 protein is CASSLRQGNSPLHF. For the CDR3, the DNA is TGCGCCAGCAGCTTGAGGCAGGGGAATTCACCCCTCCACTTT.